This is a list of T cell receptor beta chains from one sample in a study of CD8+ T cells in alopecia areata. Produced via immunoSEQ multiplex PCR; TCRdb's table is partial and in-frame only. The profile shows roughly 110,000 clones, roughly 50% of them singletons. Specimen: CD4+ T cells sorted from blood, collected at week 24, from a patient treated with tofacitinib. These receptors were taken from a human donor with alopecia areata. Both conserved end residues are part of each CDR3. The D gene is left open where the match is weak. Clone size appears in some rows only: once, few, many, or a class for an expanded clone.

CDR3nt,CDR3aa,abundance,v_gene,d_gene,j_gene
TGCAGCGCTCGAACAGGGGCCTCATCCACAGATACGCAGTATTTT,CSARTGASSTDTQYF,few,TRBV29-1,TRBD1,TRBJ2-3
TGCGCCAGCAGCCAAGTAAATGAGCAGTTCTTC,CASSQVNEQFF,NA,TRBV4-1,NA,TRBJ2-1
TGTGCCAGCAGCTTACTCGCGGGGAACTATGGCTACACCTTC,CASSLLAGNYGYTF,once,TRBV7-2,NA,TRBJ1-2
TGTGCCTGGAGACGAGTGACCCGGTGGGGCTACACCTTC,CAWRRVTRWGYTF,NA,TRBV30,NA,TRBJ1-2
TGTGCCAGCAGCGGGACAGGGGGCGTCTATGGCTACACCTTC,CASSGTGGVYGYTF,once,TRBV27,TRBD1,TRBJ1-2
TGCAGCGTTGAGATACAGACAGGGGAAAAGGGCTACACCTTC,CSVEIQTGEKGYTF,few,TRBV29-1,TRBD1,TRBJ1-2
TGTGCCAGCAGGGAAAACACTGAAGCTTTCTTT,CASRENTEAFF,NA,TRBV28,NA,TRBJ1-1
TGTGCCAGCAGTCCCTTCTCGTTCGCGCAGCAGTACTTC,CASSPFSFAQQYF,NA,TRBV6-6,NA,TRBJ2-7
TGTGCCAGCAGTTTCCCCCTAACGGAGACCCAGTACTTC,CASSFPLTETQYF,NA,TRBV28,NA,TRBJ2-5
TGCGCCAGCAGCCAATGGGGGGGTAATTCACCCCTCCACTTT,CASSQWGGNSPLHF,few,TRBV4-1,NA,TRBJ1-6
TGTGCCAGTAGTATAGGTGGGGGTAGCAACGTCCTGACTTTC,CASSIGGGSNVLTF,few,TRBV19,NA,TRBJ2-6
TGTGCCAGCAGTAAGTTTGGACAGGGCGGAGATACGCAGTATTTT,CASSKFGQGGDTQYF,NA,TRBV6-5,TRBD1,TRBJ2-3
TGTGCCTGGAGTGTACAGGGAGCAGATACGCAGTATTTT,CAWSVQGADTQYF,NA,TRBV30,NA,TRBJ2-3
TGTGCCACCAGCAGATCCCCGGGTGAAGGTGGTCCCAGGGTCACCTTC,CATSRSPGEGGPRVTF,NA,TRBV15,NA,TRBJ1-2
TGCAGCGTTCGTAGGAGCACTGAAGCTTTCTTT,CSVRRSTEAFF,NA,TRBV29-1,NA,TRBJ1-1
TGTGCCAGCAGCGCCCCGGGGGCCAACGTCCTGACTTTC,CASSAPGANVLTF,few,TRBV9,NA,TRBJ2-6
TGTGCCAGCAGATTATTGGACGGGGAATGGGTGAACACTGAAGCTTTCTTT,CASRLLDGEWVNTEAFF,few,TRBV2,NA,TRBJ1-1
TGTGCCAGCAGCTTAGGCGGATGGGACATTCAGTACTTC,CASSLGGWDIQYF,NA,TRBV7-2,NA,TRBJ2-4
TGTGCCAGCTCACCGTCGGGACTAGCGGGTTTTGGCGCCGAGCAGTACTTC,CASSPSGLAGFGAEQYF,NA,TRBV18,TRBD2,TRBJ2-7
TGCAGCGTTGCAGGACCAACTCTCATCGGGGGCTACACCTTC,CSVAGPTLIGGYTF,NA,TRBV29-1,NA,TRBJ1-2
TGTGCCAGCGGGGACAGAGACGCTTTCTTT,CASGDRDAFF,NA,TRBV2,TRBD1,TRBJ1-1
TGTGCCAGCAGTGAGAGGGGTAGCACAGATACGCAGTATTTT,CASSERGSTDTQYF,NA,TRBV6-1,NA,TRBJ2-3
TGTGCCAGCAGCCAGATGTCTTTGAACACCGGGGAGCTGTTTTTT,CASSQMSLNTGELFF,NA,TRBV7-9,NA,TRBJ2-2
TGTGCCAGCAGCCCCCGGACAGACGTGGGGACCCAGTACTTC,CASSPRTDVGTQYF,few,TRBV9,NA,TRBJ2-5
TGTGCCAGCAACGGTATGAATTCACCCCTCCACTTT,CASNGMNSPLHF,NA,TRBV2,NA,TRBJ1-6
TGTGCCAGCAGTGAAACCGGGCAGTACTTC,CASSETGQYF,NA,TRBV2,NA,TRBJ2-7
TGCGCCAGCAGCCGCGCTGATGCTTCCTACGAGCAGTACTTC,CASSRADASYEQYF,NA,TRBV5-1,NA,TRBJ2-7
TGTGCCAGCAGCTTAGACTCCCGGCGGGGTGAGCAGTTCTTC,CASSLDSRRGEQFF,NA,TRBV7-2,NA,TRBJ2-1
TGCGCCAGCAGCCCAGAGGGTAGCACAGATACGCAGTATTTT,CASSPEGSTDTQYF,few,TRBV5-1,NA,TRBJ2-3
TGCAGCGTTTTCCGTTGGAGGGAAAACACTGAAGCTTTCTTT,CSVFRWRENTEAFF,NA,TRBV29-1,NA,TRBJ1-1
TGTGCCAGCAGCCAAGTCAACATGGAACACGAGCAGTACTTC,CASSQVNMEHEQYF,once,TRBV14,NA,TRBJ2-7
TGTGCCAGCAGTTTGTGGACTAGCTCGTTCGAGCAGTACTTC,CASSLWTSSFEQYF,NA,TRBV27,TRBD2,TRBJ2-7
TGTGCCAGCACCGTATTTGAGGGGCAGGGCGGGGAGCTGTTTTTT,CASTVFEGQGGELFF,NA,TRBV2,NA,TRBJ2-2
TGTGCCAGCAGTGAAGCGTACAGCAATCAGCCCCAGCATTTT,CASSEAYSNQPQHF,few,TRBV6-1,NA,TRBJ1-5
TGCAGTGCTGGCGATGAGACCCAGTACTTC,CSAGDETQYF,NA,TRBV20-1,NA,TRBJ2-5
TGCAGCGTTGAGTTCCAAGCGGGGTTCTATGGCTACACCTTC,CSVEFQAGFYGYTF,NA,TRBV29-1,NA,TRBJ1-2
TGTGCCAGCAGCTTAACAGCGGTAAGATCCTACGAGCAGTACTTC,CASSLTAVRSYEQYF,few,TRBV7-6,NA,TRBJ2-7
TGCGCCAGCAGCTTGGCGAGAACTCAGGATGAGCAGTTCTTC,CASSLARTQDEQFF,NA,TRBV5-1,NA,TRBJ2-1
TGCGCCAGCAGCGGAACAGGGTTGCCCAATCAGCCCCAGCATTTT,CASSGTGLPNQPQHF,NA,TRBV5-1,NA,TRBJ1-5
TGCGCCAGCAGCTTGGGCTGGGAGAAAGATGAGCAGTTCTTC,CASSLGWEKDEQFF,NA,TRBV5-1,NA,TRBJ2-1
TGTGCCAGCAGTGATTCAGGGCTTCCCCTCCACTTT,CASSDSGLPLHF,NA,TRBV2,NA,TRBJ1-6
TGTGCCAGCTCGGGACAGGGACTAAGGACGGGGACGCAGTATTTT,CASSGQGLRTGTQYF,NA,TRBV18,TRBD1,TRBJ2-3
TGTGCCAGGGATTACAGTATCCCAAAGACAGATACGCAGTATTTT,CARDYSIPKTDTQYF,NA,TRBV6-5,NA,TRBJ2-3
TGTGCCAGCAGGGCCATGGGGGATCGAGACTATGGCTACACCTTC,CASRAMGDRDYGYTF,NA,TRBV7-9,NA,TRBJ1-2
TGTGCCAGCAGTTACTCAGGAGAATATGGCTACACCTTC,CASSYSGEYGYTF,NA,TRBV6-6,NA,TRBJ1-2
TGTGCCAGCAGCCGAGCCAGACCCACCGGGGAGCTGTTTTTT,CASSRARPTGELFF,few,TRBV14,NA,TRBJ2-2